This T cell receptor beta chain was sequenced for a study of radiation and T cells in renal cell carcinoma. This sample's time point: blood 4 weeks post-SBRT, at nephrectomy. The treatment was: 15 Gy SBRT to primary tumor, nephrectomy 4 weeks later. Nephrectomy followed 15 Gy stereotactic body radiation by 4 weeks. This clone has just one count. Using immunoSEQ multiplex PCR, the repertoire was profiled, and TCRdb retains in-frame clones only, with some absent. Among about 170,000 clones listed, 88% were seen once. The sample here was blood, taken from a patient whose treatment included radiotherapy and nephrectomy. The TCR sequence derives from a woman between 50 and 59 years old with renal cell carcinoma.

The CDR3 DNA sequence: TGTGCCAGCAGCTCGGGAGGGCAGGTCACAGATACGCAGTATTTT. Its protein is CASSSGGQVTDTQYF. The chain employs TRBV11-2 and TRBJ2-3; 8 bases fit TRBD2. J gave up 2 bases and V 4 bases, and 5 bases lay outside the gene matches. CDR1 is SGHAT, CDR2 FQNNGV, per germline. This CDR3 spans 15 amino acids.